The rows below give T cell receptor beta chains drawn from one sample of a study of blood T cell repertoires in COVID-19. Repertoires were generated with immunoSEQ multiplex PCR, while TCRdb's copy carries only in-frame clones and drops some. The top ten clones hold 6.8% of a sample with approximately 220,000 clones, 65% to 85% of them seen once. The sequenced material came from PBMCs or T cells enriched from blood (not recorded which). These receptors originate from a woman between 35 and 50 years old who had recovered from COVID-19. The CDR3 runs from the conserved cysteine through the conserved F or W. The order of the fields is V gene, D gene, clone size, J gene, CDR3 protein, CDR3 DNA. A D gene is named only where the DNA matches it firmly. The size of a clone is reported for some rows only, either as once, few or many, or as a class for expanded clones.

v_call: TRBV7-2; d_call: NA; clone_size: NA; j_call: TRBJ1-2; cdr3_aa: CASIHRDYGYTF; cdr3_nt: TGTGCCAGCATCCACCGGGACTATGGCTACACCTTC
v_call: TRBV12-3/TRBV12-4; d_call: NA; clone_size: NA; j_call: TRBJ2-7; cdr3_aa: CASSLGQTYEQYF; cdr3_nt: TGTGCCAGCAGTTTGGGGCAGACTTACGAGCAGTACTTC
v_call: TRBV11-2; d_call: NA; clone_size: NA; j_call: TRBJ1-1; cdr3_aa: CASSLDGQMNTEAFF; cdr3_nt: TGTGCCAGCAGCTTAGATGGACAGATGAACACTGAAGCTTTCTTT
v_call: TRBV6-6; d_call: TRBD1; clone_size: NA; j_call: TRBJ2-2; cdr3_aa: CASSERQGLNTGELFF; cdr3_nt: TGTGCCAGCAGCGAAAGACAGGGCCTTAACACCGGGGAGCTGTTTTTT
v_call: TRBV6-2/TRBV6-3; d_call: TRBD2; clone_size: NA; j_call: TRBJ2-1; cdr3_aa: CASSRSGRANEQFF; cdr3_nt: TGTGCCAGCAGTAGGAGCGGGAGGGCCAATGAGCAGTTCTTC
v_call: TRBV5-5; d_call: NA; clone_size: NA; j_call: TRBJ2-6; cdr3_aa: CASSLDGYSGANVLTF; cdr3_nt: TGTGCCAGCAGCTTGGACGGTTACTCTGGGGCCAACGTCCTGACTTTC
v_call: TRBV24-1; d_call: TRBD1; clone_size: NA; j_call: TRBJ1-2; cdr3_aa: CATSQAGGGYTF; cdr3_nt: TGTGCCACCAGTCAGGCAGGGGGCGGCTACACCTTC
v_call: TRBV27; d_call: NA; clone_size: NA; j_call: TRBJ2-2; cdr3_aa: CASRIDSLNTGELFF; cdr3_nt: TGTGCCAGCAGGATAGACAGCTTGAACACCGGGGAGCTGTTTTTT
v_call: TRBV11-3; d_call: TRBD1; clone_size: once; j_call: TRBJ1-3; cdr3_aa: CASSPKDRGQDTIYF; cdr3_nt: TGTGCCAGCAGCCCGAAGGACAGGGGGCAGGACACCATATATTTT
v_call: TRBV5-1; d_call: NA; clone_size: NA; j_call: TRBJ1-1; cdr3_aa: CASRRGKNTEAFF; cdr3_nt: TGCGCCAGCCGTCGGGGGAAGAACACTGAAGCTTTCTTT
v_call: TRBV16; d_call: NA; clone_size: NA; j_call: TRBJ1-1; cdr3_aa: CASRQQPGYTEAFF; cdr3_nt: TGTGCCAGCAGGCAACAGCCAGGGTATACTGAAGCTTTCTTT
v_call: TRBV3-1/TRBV3-2; d_call: NA; clone_size: NA; j_call: TRBJ2-1; cdr3_aa: CASSQDLYDEQFF; cdr3_nt: TGTGCCAGCAGCCAAGATCTTTATGATGAGCAGTTCTTC